This T cell receptor beta chain was profiled in a study of technical replicates of blood from a handful of donors. The CDR3 runs 14 residues. With 8 bases removed from V and 0 bases from J, the gap between germline ends came to 15 bases. Germline lookup yields CDR1 SGHTS and CDR2 YDEGEE. The assay was immunoSEQ multiplex PCR, and TCRdb's table has in-frame clones only and misses some. The sample holds tens of thousands of clones, 92% seen once. The sequenced material came from T cells isolated from PBMCs. This clonotype was obtained from a human donor in good health. The rearrangement joins TRBV5-8 to TRBJ2-7; D uncertain. CDR3 DNA sequence: TGTGCCAGTCATAGACGGGTGGGCTCCTACGAGCAGTACTTC. Its translation is CASHRRVGSYEQYF.